This T cell receptor (beta chain) was sequenced in a study of blood T cell repertoires in COVID-19. Overall study: Spain, Italy and the United States supplied samples that represented acute and convalescent COVID-19. PBMCs, B-cell-depleted T cells, or T cells were the source of the cDNA or gDNA that made up the material.

Participants were aged roughly 18 to 100 years from about two dozen US areas. Sequenced by immunoSEQ multiplex PCR; TCRdb stores in-frame clones only, minus some. The profile covers about 360,000 clones, with about 89% appearing a single time and 1.3% taken by the ten largest. The CDR3 is 11 amino acids. CDR1 and CDR2 (germline): DFQATT, SNEGSKA (reference sequence). The ends were cut back, 4 bases at V and 8 bases at J, with 11 bases in the middle. This receptor was taken from a man younger than 45 who had recovered from COVID-19. The chain has TRBV20-1 and TRBJ1-1; no clear D gene. The sequenced sample was PBMCs or T cells enriched from blood (not recorded which). The CDR3 DNA reads TGCAGTGCTAAGAGACTCGCCGAAGCTTTCTTT. It codes for CSAKRLAEAFF.